A single sample gave rise to the 10 T cell receptor beta chains below, sequenced in a study of T cells after posttransplantation cyclophosphamide. The method was immunoSEQ multiplex PCR; TCRdb's version includes in-frame clones alone and lacks a portion of them. Listed for the sample are over 25,000 clones, none seen a single time. Source material: PBMCs. The receptors were gathered from a woman in her fifties or sixties in good health, CMV-negative, and a related stem cell transplant donor.

This clone has more than one count but fewer than ten. This chain joins TRBV5-1 and TRBJ2-3, with TRBD2 matching over 13 bases. This CDR3 is built from 20 residues. The germline gives CDR1 SGHRS, CDR2 YFSETQ. The V and J ends lost 2 bases and 4 bases, in that order; junction bases with no gene match: 16. The CDR3 DNA follows: TGCGCCAGCAGCTTCCCCAGAAAAGACTCGGGACTAGCGGGGTCAGATACGCAGTATTTT. The encoded protein is CASSFPRKDSGLAGSDTQYF.

The rearrangement uses TRBV5-1 and TRBJ1-2; 10 bases line up with TRBD1. Germline V lookup: CDR1 SGHRS, CDR2 YFSETQ. The junction had 9 bases not matched to a gene; V was cut back by 4 bases and J by 6 bases. The CDR3 covers 15 residues. For the CDR3, the DNA is TGCGCCAGCAGCAAAACCGGGACAGGGGTTAATGGCTACACCTTC. Translating gives CASSKTGTGVNGYTF.

This clone was observed at least ten times. This sequence joins TRBV28 and TRBJ1-2; TRBD1 aligns across 9 bases. Germline V lookup: CDR1 MDHEN, CDR2 SYDVKM. CDR3 length equals 15 residues. V shed 6 bases, J shed 7 bases, and the junction held 12 bases outside the gene matches. This CDR3 reads CASRRPQGAFGGYTF. CDR3 coding DNA: TGTGCCAGCAGGCGACCACAGGGGGCATTTGGTGGCTACACCTTC.

This chain joins TRBV6-7 and TRBJ1-2; unclear D gene. TRBV6-7 is assigned to the ORF class and has an uncertain function. With 0 bases removed from V and 6 bases from J, the gap between germline ends came to 14 bases. The CDR3 has 15 amino acids. The CDR3 spells CASSYSLPGSDGYTF. CDR3 nucleotide sequence: TGTGCCAGCAGTTACTCCCTCCCGGGGTCGGATGGCTACACCTTC.

The genes are TRBV6-6 and TRBJ2-5; 11 bases agree with TRBD2. J gave up 5 bases and V 6 bases, and 11 bases lay outside the gene matches. The length of the CDR3 is 16 residues. Per germline, CDR1 MNHNY and CDR2 SVGAGI (reference sequence). CDR3 region: CASSARLAGTRETQYF. The DNA of the CDR3 is TGTGCCAGCAGCGCCCGACTAGCGGGGACCCGGGAGACCCAGTACTTC.

The rearrangement joins TRBV27 to TRBJ1-2; D remains unclear. This CDR3 has 13 amino acids. Between the trimmed V and J ends, which lost 0 bases and 8 bases, there was a span of 10 bases. Germline CDR1 reads MNHEY; CDR2 reads SMNVEV (reference sequence). CDR3 protein: CASSLSGVPGYTF. The CDR3, as DNA: TGTGCCAGCAGTTTATCCGGGGTCCCCGGCTACACCTTC.

In this sample, this clone turned up many times. V gene TRBV5-8 combines with J gene TRBJ2-7; 13 nucleotides match TRBD2. In germline, CDR1 is SGHTS, CDR2 YDEGEE. The CDR3 is 15 residues long. The trim removed 4 bases at V and 2 bases at J, leaving 3 bases unmatched. CDR3 nucleotide sequence: TGTGCCAGCAGCATGGGACTAGCGGGGACCTACGAGCAGTACTTC. The encoded protein is CASSMGLAGTYEQYF.

This clone was recorded many times. The rearrangement links TRBV6-5 to TRBJ2-1; 7 bases line up with TRBD2. V gave up 0 bases and J gave up 1 base; unmatched junction bases: 3. The length of the CDR3 is 16 residues. The V gene's germline CDR1 is MNHEY and CDR2 SVGAGI. Here the CDR3 reads CASSYSPGGSYNEQFF. The CDR3 nucleotides read TGTGCCAGCAGTTACTCCCCGGGGGGTTCCTACAATGAGCAGTTCTTC.

This clone was observed many times. V gene TRBV6-6 combines with J gene TRBJ2-3; TRBD2 aligns across 8 bases. CDR1 is MNHNY and CDR2 is SVGAGI in the germline V gene (reference sequence). The CDR3 contains 15 residues. With V trimmed by 4 bases and J by 4 bases, 7 bases remained unmatched. The CDR3 sequence is CASSWTGGPADTQYF. CDR3 in DNA: TGTGCCAGCAGTTGGACGGGGGGGCCCGCAGATACGCAGTATTTT.

This clone has ten or more counts. The gene calls are TRBV6-4 and TRBJ2-1; 12 bases fit TRBD2. The CDR3 consists of 14 residues. The V gene end was trimmed by 4 bases and the J gene end by 6 bases; junction bases not matched to a gene: 1. Germline loops: CDR1 MRHNA, CDR2 SNTAGT. CDR3 in amino acids: CASSGLAGVNEQFF. The CDR3 nucleotides read TGTGCCAGCAGTGGACTAGCGGGAGTCAATGAGCAGTTCTTC.